A selection of T cell receptor beta chains follows, all from one sample in a study of beta chain features in type 1 diabetes. Some clones are missing from TCRdb's copy, which holds only in-frame ones; the method was immunoSEQ multiplex PCR. The sample consists of 680,000 or so clones, around an eighth of them appearing once. Sequencing used naive CD4+ T cells from blood. Receptors were obtained from a man younger than 30 with type 1 diabetes. CDR3s include the opening cysteine and the closing phenylalanine or tryptophan. The order of the fields is D gene, clone size, J gene, V gene, CDR3 protein, CDR3 DNA. The D gene is left open where the match is weak. Not every row has a clone size; where given, it reads once, few, many or a size class.

>-|few|TRBJ1-2|TRBV4-2
CASSQEEGLRHYGYTF
TGTGCCAGCAGCCAAGAAGAGGGGCTAAGGCACTATGGCTACACCTTC
>TRBD2|-|TRBJ2-3|TRBV19
CASSILSTGGAMDTQYF
TGTGCCAGTAGTATCCTCAGCACCGGGGGGGCCATGGATACGCAGTATTTT
>-|few|TRBJ1-4|TRBV29-1
CSVAGRTTNEKLFF
TGCAGCGTTGCCGGCCGTACAACTAATGAAAAACTGTTTTTT
>TRBD2|few|TRBJ2-3|TRBV4-2
CASSQVERGGVDTQYF
TGTGCCAGCAGCCAAGTTGAGCGGGGGGGCGTGGATACGCAGTATTTT
>-|-|TRBJ2-3|TRBV7-6
CASSLAGTSTDTQYF
TGTGCCAGCAGCTTGGCCGGGACTAGCACAGATACGCAGTATTTT
>TRBD1|-|TRBJ2-7|TRBV4-1
CASSPRTGPGEQYF
TGCGCCAGCAGCCCCCGGACAGGCCCCGGAGAGCAGTACTTC
>-|-|TRBJ2-7|TRBV6-1
CASSYNRFYEQYF
TGTGCCAGCAGTTATAACAGGTTCTACGAGCAGTACTTC
>-|few|TRBJ2-5|TRBV2
CASSGPTPWMEETQYF
TGTGCCAGCAGTGGACCCACTCCCTGGATGGAAGAGACCCAGTACTTC
>TRBD1|few|TRBJ2-3|TRBV7-2
CASSPGTATDTQYF
TGTGCCAGCAGCCCCGGGACAGCCACAGATACGCAGTATTTT
>TRBD1|-|TRBJ2-3|TRBV29-1
CSVVGQGVDTQYF
TGCAGCGTTGTGGGACAGGGGGTAGATACGCAGTATTTT
>-|-|TRBJ2-7|TRBV4-1
CASSQEGERFYEQYF
TGCGCCAGCAGCCAAGAGGGGGAAAGGTTCTACGAGCAGTACTTC
>-|-|TRBJ1-2|TRBV30
CAWSMRYGYTF
TGTGCCTGGAGTATGCGCTATGGCTACACCTTC
>-|-|TRBJ1-2|TRBV25-1
CASSDSGPNYGYTF
TGTGCCAGCAGTGACTCCGGACCTAACTATGGCTACACCTTC
>TRBD1|-|TRBJ2-4|TRBV2
CASREVDRENIQYF
TGTGCCAGCAGGGAAGTTGACAGGGAAAACATTCAGTACTTC
>-|few|TRBJ2-6|TRBV5-4
CASSIPTGRSGANVLTF
TGTGCCAGCAGCATTCCGACAGGACGCTCTGGGGCCAACGTCCTGACTTTC
>-|-|TRBJ2-3|TRBV6-4
CASSDGTNTDTQYF
TGTGCCAGCAGTGACGGGACCAACACAGATACGCAGTATTTT
>TRBD1|-|TRBJ1-3|TRBV4-2
CASSLGGQGTGNTIYF
TGTGCCAGCAGCCTCGGTGGACAGGGGACTGGAAACACCATATATTTT
>-|-|TRBJ1-6|TRBV5-4
CASSFSSYNSPLHF
TGTGCCAGCAGTTTTAGCTCCTATAATTCACCCCTCCACTTT
>-|-|TRBJ2-6|TRBV7-6
CASSEVNSGANVLTF
TGTGCCAGCAGCGAAGTGAACTCTGGGGCCAACGTCCTGACTTTC
>-|-|TRBJ1-4|TRBV9
CASSVDQSPNEKLFF
TGTGCCAGCAGCGTAGATCAGAGTCCTAATGAAAAACTGTTTTTT
>-|few|TRBJ2-7|TRBV4-1
CASSQEVQGGVEQYF
TGCGCCAGCAGCCAAGAGGTCCAGGGGGGCGTCGAGCAGTACTTC
>-|-|TRBJ1-1|TRBV15
CATSRGGKVPEAFF
TGTGCCACCAGCAGAGGCGGTAAGGTCCCTGAAGCTTTCTTT
>-|few|TRBJ1-1|TRBV18
CASSVTGNRNTEAFF
TGTGCCAGCTCCGTCACAGGCAACCGAAACACTGAAGCTTTCTTT
>TRBD1|few|TRBJ2-5|TRBV4-1
CASSQVGTGGAQYF
TGCGCCAGCAGCCAAGTAGGGACAGGGGGCGCCCAGTACTTC
>-|few|TRBJ1-4|TRBV15
CATSREGRGNEKLFF
TGTGCCACCAGCAGAGAAGGACGGGGGAATGAAAAACTGTTTTTT
>TRBD1|-|TRBJ1-2|TRBV6-5
CASSPGQGAGYTF
TGTGCCAGCAGTCCCGGGCAGGGGGCTGGCTACACCTTC
>-|few|TRBJ2-7|TRBV7-2
CASTLGVGDAYEQYF
TGTGCCAGCACCCTAGGGGTGGGGGACGCCTACGAGCAGTACTTC
>-|-|TRBJ1-1|TRBV7-8
CTWGSGPEAFF
TGCACCTGGGGCAGTGGGCCTGAAGCTTTCTTT
>-|few|TRBJ1-5|TRBV6-1
CASSEPGNSNQPQHF
TGTGCCAGCAGTGAACCAGGAAATAGCAATCAGCCCCAGCATTTT
>-|-|TRBJ2-3|TRBV11-2
CASSLLSGNTDTQYF
TGTGCCAGCAGCCTCCTCTCGGGGAACACAGATACGCAGTATTTT
>-|-|TRBJ1-1|TRBV2
CASSEEGNTEAFF
TGTGCCAGCAGTGAAGAGGGGAACACTGAAGCTTTCTTT
>-|-|TRBJ2-5|TRBV5-1
CASSLFAQNQETQYF
TGCGCCAGCAGCTTGTTCGCCCAAAACCAAGAGACCCAGTACTTC
>TRBD2|-|TRBJ2-5|TRBV29-1
CSVEAGRLQETQYF
TGCAGCGTGGAAGCGGGACGGCTCCAAGAGACCCAGTACTTC
>-|few|TRBJ2-1|TRBV30
CAWIVRNEQFF
TGTGCCTGGATAGTTAGGAATGAGCAGTTCTTC
>-|-|TRBJ1-2|TRBV29-1
CSVEPHGVGYTF
TGCAGCGTTGAACCGCACGGGGTAGGCTACACCTTC
>-|-|TRBJ2-1|TRBV25-1
CASSEDRGYNEQFF
TGTGCCAGCAGTGAGGACAGAGGCTACAATGAGCAGTTCTTC
>-|-|TRBJ2-3|TRBV23-1
CASSPMCDSSTDTQYF
TGCGCCAGCAGCCCAATGTGCGACAGCAGCACAGATACGCAGTATTTT
>-|-|TRBJ2-7|TRBV19
CASSTNPQGPSYEQYF
TGTGCCAGTAGTACGAATCCACAGGGCCCCTCCTACGAGCAGTACTTC
>-|-|TRBJ1-4|TRBV14
CASSQGPTWATNEKLFF
TGTGCCAGCAGCCAAGGCCCAACATGGGCAACTAATGAAAAACTGTTTTTT
>TRBD1|few|TRBJ2-3|TRBV29-1
CSVIRRGDRLRGTDTQYF
TGCAGCGTTATCCGAAGGGGGGACAGGCTAAGGGGCACAGATACGCAGTATTTT
>-|-|TRBJ1-2|TRBV30
CAWSPSGYGYTF
TGTGCCTGGAGTCCCTCGGGGTATGGCTACACCTTC
>-|-|TRBJ2-5|TRBV2
CASSRTDLQETQYF
TGTGCCAGCAGTAGGACGGACTTACAAGAGACCCAGTACTTC
>-|-|TRBJ1-6|TRBV9
CASSGPGPTPLHF
TGTGCCAGCAGCGGGCCGGGGCCTACACCCCTCCACTTT
>-|-|TRBJ1-1|TRBV30
CAWTRQDYTEAFF
TGTGCCTGGACAAGACAGGACTACACTGAAGCTTTCTTT
>-|-|TRBJ2-2|TRBV7-2
CASSVDRLGTGELFF
TGTGCCAGCAGCGTAGACAGGTTGGGCACCGGGGAGCTGTTTTTT
>-|few|TRBJ2-7|TRBV28
CASSPNRIGGSYEQYF
TGTGCCAGCAGCCCTAATCGGATTGGCGGCTCCTACGAGCAGTACTTC
>-|few|TRBJ2-6|TRBV2
CASSVGRAGANVLTF
TGTGCCAGCAGTGTGGGTCGCGCTGGGGCCAACGTCCTGACTTTC
>-|-|TRBJ2-2|TRBV10-3
CAISGPRAVDTGELFF
TGTGCCATCAGCGGCCCGCGGGCGGTGGACACCGGGGAGCTGTTTTTT
>TRBD1|-|TRBJ1-1|TRBV29-1
CSSEETGGLLTTEAFF
TGCAGCAGTGAAGAGACAGGGGGGTTGTTGACCACTGAAGCTTTCTTT
>TRBD1|-|TRBJ1-6|TRBV7-9
CASSPGGGLPLHF
TGTGCCAGCAGCCCAGGGGGGGGGTTACCCCTCCACTTT
>-|-|TRBJ2-6|TRBV5-1
CASSLTMGAPGANVLTF
TGCGCCAGCAGCTTGACAATGGGGGCGCCAGGGGCCAACGTCCTGACTTTC
>TRBD1|-|TRBJ2-2|TRBV30
CAWSVHDRANF
TGTGCCTGGAGTGTACATGACAGGGCCAATTTT
>-|-|TRBJ2-7|TRBV11-2
CASSPPLYEQYF
TGTGCCAGCAGCCCACCCTTATACGAGCAGTACTTC
>-|-|TRBJ2-2|TRBV5-6
CASSLGPSSGELFF
TGTGCCAGCAGCTTGGGACCCTCCTCCGGGGAGCTGTTTTTT
>-|-|TRBJ1-2|TRBV6-5
CASRTEGHGYTF
TGTGCCAGCAGAACGGAGGGACATGGCTACACCTTC
>TRBD1|-|TRBJ2-2|TRBV30
CAWSVLDRVNTGELFF
TGTGCCTGGAGTGTACTGGACAGGGTGAACACCGGGGAGCTGTTTTTT
>-|-|TRBJ2-7|TRBV2
CASTMGPYEQYF
TGTGCCAGCACCATGGGACCCTACGAGCAGTACTTC